This TCR beta chain is from a study of long-term antiretroviral therapy in people with HIV. Study results and limitations: Dominant in the repertoire at all time points were clones expanded before ART. Once patients were on ART, diversity went higher but still fell short of transplant donor controls. CDR3 lengths in HIV samples spanned a narrower range than controls.

Details on this clone: Antigen specificity is unknown.

The CDR3 is 14 amino acids. V shed 2 bases and J shed 9 bases, with 14 bases lying between them. In germline, CDR1 is MNHEY, CDR2 SVGAGI. Survey-level resolution applied to immunoSEQ assay v3.0. Generated by immunoSEQ multiplex PCR, the TCRdb table keeps only in-frame clones and is missing some. This table has 26,000 or so clones, around four fifths appearing once. The chain joins TRBV6-5 to TRBJ2-1, with a weak D call TRBD2 (5 bases). The sequence derives from a man younger than 35 with HIV. Specimen: unsorted PBMCs, collected 3 years after starting antiretroviral therapy. The chain's CDR3 is CASSYRASPGEQFF. The DNA of the CDR3 is TGTGCCAGCAGTTACAGAGCTAGCCCCGGTGAGCAGTTCTTC.